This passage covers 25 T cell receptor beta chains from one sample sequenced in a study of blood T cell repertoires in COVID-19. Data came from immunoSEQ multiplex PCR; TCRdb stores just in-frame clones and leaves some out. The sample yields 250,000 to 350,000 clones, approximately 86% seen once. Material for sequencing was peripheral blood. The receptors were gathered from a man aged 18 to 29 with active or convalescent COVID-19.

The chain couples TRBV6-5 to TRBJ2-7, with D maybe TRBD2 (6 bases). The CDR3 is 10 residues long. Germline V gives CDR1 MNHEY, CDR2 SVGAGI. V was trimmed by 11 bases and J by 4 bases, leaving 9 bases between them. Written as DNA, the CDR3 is TGTGCCGCGGGGCCGTACGAGCAGTACTTC. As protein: CAAGPYEQYF.

For the CDR3, the DNA is TGTGCCAGCAGTTACTCGACCGGGTTAACTGAAGCTTTCTTT. Encoded protein: CASSYSTGLTEAFF. The chain joins TRBV6-5 to TRBJ1-1, with no clear D. This CDR3 is 14 amino acids long. Germline CDR1 and CDR2: MNHEY and SVGAGI. Trimming pared 0 bases from V and 5 bases from J, leaving 10 bases between.

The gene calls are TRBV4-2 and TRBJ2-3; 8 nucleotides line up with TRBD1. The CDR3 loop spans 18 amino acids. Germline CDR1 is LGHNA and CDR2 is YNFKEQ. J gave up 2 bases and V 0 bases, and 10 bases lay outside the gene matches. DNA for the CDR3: TGTGCCAGCAGCCAAGATCAGTTCCCGGACAGGGTCACAGATACGCAGTATTTT. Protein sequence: CASSQDQFPDRVTDTQYF.

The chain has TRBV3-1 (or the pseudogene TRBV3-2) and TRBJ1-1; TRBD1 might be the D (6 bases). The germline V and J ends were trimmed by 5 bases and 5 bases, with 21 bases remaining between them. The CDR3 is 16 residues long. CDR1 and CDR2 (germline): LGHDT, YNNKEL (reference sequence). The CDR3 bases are TGTGCCAGCAGCGTTCTCGACAGGAGGAAGGGTACTGAAGCTTTCTTT. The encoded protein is CASSVLDRRKGTEAFF.

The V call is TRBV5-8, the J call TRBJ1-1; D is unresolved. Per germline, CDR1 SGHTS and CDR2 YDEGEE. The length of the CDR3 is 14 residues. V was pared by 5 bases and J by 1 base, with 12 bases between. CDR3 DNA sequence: TGTGCCAGCAGTCCAGTTCGGGGGAACACTGAAGCTTTCTTT. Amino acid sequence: CASSPVRGNTEAFF.

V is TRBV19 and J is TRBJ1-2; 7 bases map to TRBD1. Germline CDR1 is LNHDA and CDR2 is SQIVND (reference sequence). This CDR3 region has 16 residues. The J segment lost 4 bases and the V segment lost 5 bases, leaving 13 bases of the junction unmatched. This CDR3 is CASSPRVGRGTYGYTF. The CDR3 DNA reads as TGTGCCAGTAGTCCTAGGGTGGGCAGGGGGACCTATGGCTACACCTTC.

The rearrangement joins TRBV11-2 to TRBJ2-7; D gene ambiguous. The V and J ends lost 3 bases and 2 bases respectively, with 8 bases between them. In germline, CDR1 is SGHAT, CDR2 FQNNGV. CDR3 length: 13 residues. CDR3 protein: CASSLGLTYEQYF. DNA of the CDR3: TGTGCCAGCAGCTTGGGCCTAACCTACGAGCAGTACTTC. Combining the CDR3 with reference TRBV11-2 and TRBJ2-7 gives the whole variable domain EAGVAQSPRYKIIEKRQSVAFWCNPISGHATLYWYQQILGQGPKLLIQFQNNGVVDDSQLPKDRFSAERLKGVDSTLKIQPAKLEDSAVYLCASSLGLTYEQYFGPGTRLTVT.

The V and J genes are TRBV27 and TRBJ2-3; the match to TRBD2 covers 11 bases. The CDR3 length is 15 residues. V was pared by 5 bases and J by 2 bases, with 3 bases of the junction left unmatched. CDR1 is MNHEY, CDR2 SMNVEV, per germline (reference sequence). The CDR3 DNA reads TGTGCCAGCAGTCAACTAGCGGGGGTCACAGATACGCAGTATTTT. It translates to CASSQLAGVTDTQYF.

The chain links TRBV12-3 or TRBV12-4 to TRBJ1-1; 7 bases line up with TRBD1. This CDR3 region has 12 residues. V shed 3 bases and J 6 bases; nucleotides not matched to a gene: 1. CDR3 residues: CASSLTGPEAFF. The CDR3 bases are TGTGCCAGCAGTTTGACAGGGCCTGAAGCTTTCTTT.

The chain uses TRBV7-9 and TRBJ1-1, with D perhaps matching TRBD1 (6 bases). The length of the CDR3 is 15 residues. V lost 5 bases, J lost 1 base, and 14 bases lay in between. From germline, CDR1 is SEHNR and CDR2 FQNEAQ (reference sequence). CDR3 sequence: CASSQVGGPNTEAFF. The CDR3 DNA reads TGTGCCAGCAGCCAGGTCGGGGGGCCGAACACTGAAGCTTTCTTT.

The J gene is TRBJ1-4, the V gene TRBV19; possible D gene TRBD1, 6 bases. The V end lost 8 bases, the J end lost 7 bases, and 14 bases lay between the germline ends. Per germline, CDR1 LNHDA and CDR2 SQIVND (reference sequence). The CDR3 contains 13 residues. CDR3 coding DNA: TGTGCCAGTGCGGAGGGGGGGTTTGAAAAACTGTTTTTT. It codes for CASAEGGFEKLFF. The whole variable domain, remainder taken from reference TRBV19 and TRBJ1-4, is DGGITQSPKYLFRKEGQNVTLSCEQNLNHDAMYWYRQDPGQGLRLIYYSQIVNDFQKGDIAEGYSVSREKKESFPLTVTSAQKNPTAFYLCASAEGGFEKLFFGSGTQLSVL.

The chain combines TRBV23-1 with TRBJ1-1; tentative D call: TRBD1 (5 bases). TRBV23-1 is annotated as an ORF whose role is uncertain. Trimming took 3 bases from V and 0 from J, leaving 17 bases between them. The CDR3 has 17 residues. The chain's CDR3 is CASSHWRRGILNTEAFF. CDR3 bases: TGCGCCAGCAGTCATTGGCGCCGGGGGATTTTGAACACTGAAGCTTTCTTT.

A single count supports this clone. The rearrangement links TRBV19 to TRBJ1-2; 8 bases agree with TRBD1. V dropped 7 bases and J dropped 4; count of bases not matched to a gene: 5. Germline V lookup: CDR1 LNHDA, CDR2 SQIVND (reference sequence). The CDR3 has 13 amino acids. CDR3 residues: CASTPDRVYGYTF. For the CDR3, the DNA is TGTGCCAGTACTCCGGACAGGGTCTATGGCTACACCTTC.

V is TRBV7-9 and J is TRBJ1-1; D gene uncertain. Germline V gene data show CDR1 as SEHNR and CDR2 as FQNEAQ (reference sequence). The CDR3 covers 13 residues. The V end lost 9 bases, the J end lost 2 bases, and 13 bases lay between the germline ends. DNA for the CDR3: TGTGCCAGTACCAGAACAGAAAACACTGAAGCTTTCTTT. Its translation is CASTRTENTEAFF.

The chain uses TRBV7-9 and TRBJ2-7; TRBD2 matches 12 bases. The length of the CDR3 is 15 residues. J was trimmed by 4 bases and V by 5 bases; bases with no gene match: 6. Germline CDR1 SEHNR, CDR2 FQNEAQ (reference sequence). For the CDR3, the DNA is TGTGCCAGCAGCCCCCGGACTAGCGGGGTTTACGAGCAGTACTTC. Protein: CASSPRTSGVYEQYF.

The CDR3 here is CASRKGGGQPQHF. The CDR3 DNA reads TGTGCCAGCAGGAAAGGAGGAGGTCAGCCCCAGCATTTT. V gene TRBV12-3 or TRBV12-4 combines with J gene TRBJ1-5, with D unresolved. Trimming took off 6 bases at V and 6 bases at J, with 12 bases between the two ends. This CDR3 comprises 13 residues.

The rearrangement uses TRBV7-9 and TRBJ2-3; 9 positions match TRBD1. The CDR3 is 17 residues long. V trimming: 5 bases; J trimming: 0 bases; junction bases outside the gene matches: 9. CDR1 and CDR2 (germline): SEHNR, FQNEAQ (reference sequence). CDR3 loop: CASSHRDRESSTDTQYF. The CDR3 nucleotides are TGTGCCAGCAGCCACAGGGACAGGGAGTCCAGCACAGATACGCAGTATTTT.

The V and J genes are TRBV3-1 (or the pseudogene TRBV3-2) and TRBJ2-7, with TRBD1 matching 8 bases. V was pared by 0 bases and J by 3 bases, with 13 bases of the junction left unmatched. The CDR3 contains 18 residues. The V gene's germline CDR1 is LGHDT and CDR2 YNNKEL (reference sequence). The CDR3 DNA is TGTGCCAGCAGCCAAGAGTTGTGGGGTAACAGGGGGGTCTACGAGCAGTACTTC. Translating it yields CASSQELWGNRGVYEQYF.

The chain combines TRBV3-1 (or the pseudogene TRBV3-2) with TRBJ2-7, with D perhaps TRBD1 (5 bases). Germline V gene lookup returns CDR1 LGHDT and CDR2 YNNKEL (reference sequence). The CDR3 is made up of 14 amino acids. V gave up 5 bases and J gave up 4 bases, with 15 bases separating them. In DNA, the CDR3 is TGTGCCAGCAGCGGGGAAGGGGCCCTGTACGAGCAGTACTTC. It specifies CASSGEGALYEQYF.

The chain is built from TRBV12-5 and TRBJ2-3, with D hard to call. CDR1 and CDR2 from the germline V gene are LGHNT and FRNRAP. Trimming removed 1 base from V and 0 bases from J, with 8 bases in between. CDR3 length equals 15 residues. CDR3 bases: TGTGCTAGTGGTTTGGCGGTACGTAGCACAGATACGCAGTATTTT. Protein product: CASGLAVRSTDTQYF.

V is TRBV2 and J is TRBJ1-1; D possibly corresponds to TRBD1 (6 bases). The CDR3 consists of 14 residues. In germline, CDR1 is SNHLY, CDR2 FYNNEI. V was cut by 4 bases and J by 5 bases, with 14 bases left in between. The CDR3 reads CASSAQGGGTEAFF. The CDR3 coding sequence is TGTGCCAGCAGTGCACAAGGGGGAGGGACTGAAGCTTTCTTT.

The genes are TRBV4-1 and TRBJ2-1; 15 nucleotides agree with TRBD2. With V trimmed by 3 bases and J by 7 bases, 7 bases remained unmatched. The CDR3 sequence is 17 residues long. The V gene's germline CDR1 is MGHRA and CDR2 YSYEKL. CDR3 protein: CASSQTGTSGGTNEQFF. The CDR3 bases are TGCGCCAGCAGCCAGACCGGGACTAGCGGGGGGACGAATGAGCAGTTCTTC.

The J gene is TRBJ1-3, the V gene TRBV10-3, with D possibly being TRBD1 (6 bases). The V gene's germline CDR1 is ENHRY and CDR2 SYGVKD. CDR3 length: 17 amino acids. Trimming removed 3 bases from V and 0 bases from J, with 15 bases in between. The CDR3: CAISEFRTAASGNTIYF. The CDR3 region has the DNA TGTGCCATCAGTGAATTCCGGACAGCGGCCTCTGGAAACACCATATATTTT.

Written as DNA, the CDR3 is TGTGCCAGCAGCCAGACGAGGGTGACTAATGAAAAACTGTTTTTT. This gives the protein CASSQTRVTNEKLFF. This chain uses TRBV11-2 with TRBJ1-4; D remains ambiguous. There are 15 residues in the CDR3. The V end was cut by 5 bases, the J end by 2 bases, with 12 bases between. From germline, CDR1 is SGHAT and CDR2 FQNNGV.

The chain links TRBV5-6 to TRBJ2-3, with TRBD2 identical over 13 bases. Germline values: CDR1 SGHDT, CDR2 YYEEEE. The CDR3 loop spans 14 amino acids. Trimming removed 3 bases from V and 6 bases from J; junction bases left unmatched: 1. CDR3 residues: CASSWGLAGDTQYF. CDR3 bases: TGTGCCAGCAGCTGGGGACTAGCGGGGGATACGCAGTATTTT.